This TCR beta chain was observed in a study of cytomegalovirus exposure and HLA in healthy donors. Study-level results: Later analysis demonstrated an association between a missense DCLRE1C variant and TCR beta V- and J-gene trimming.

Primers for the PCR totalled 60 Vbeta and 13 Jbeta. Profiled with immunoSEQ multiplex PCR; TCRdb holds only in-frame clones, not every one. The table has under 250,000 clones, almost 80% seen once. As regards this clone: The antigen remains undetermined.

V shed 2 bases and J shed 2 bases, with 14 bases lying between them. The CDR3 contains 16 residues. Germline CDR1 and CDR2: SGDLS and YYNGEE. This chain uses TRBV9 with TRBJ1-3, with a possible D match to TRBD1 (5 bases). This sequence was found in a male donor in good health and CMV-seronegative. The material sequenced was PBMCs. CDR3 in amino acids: CASSVTIGETGNTIYF. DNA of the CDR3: TGTGCCAGCAGCGTCACCATAGGGGAAACTGGAAACACCATATATTTT.